This T cell receptor (beta chain) comes out of a study of blood T cell repertoires in COVID-19. Study-wide context: Nucleic acid was either cDNA or gDNA, and it came from T cells, B-cell-depleted T cells, or PBMCs.

This CDR3 region has 14 residues. From germline, CDR1 is LNHDA and CDR2 SQIVND (reference sequence). The V gene end was trimmed by 5 bases and the J gene end by 5 bases; junction bases not matched to a gene: 4. Measured with immunoSEQ multiplex PCR; TCRdb has only the in-frame clones, and not every one. The data contain around 300,000 clones, about 88% of them seen just once; the ten biggest clones take up around 3%. With respect to this clone: The sample holds other DNA sequences that translate to the same CDR3.

Everyone who took part was roughly 18 to 95 years old, and they came from 24 US areas. Input material: PBMCs or T cells enriched from blood (not recorded which). The chain carries TRBV19 and TRBJ1-5; 9 nucleotides line up with TRBD1. The clonotype was recovered from a woman aged 50 to 60 who had recovered from COVID-19. The CDR3 loop is CASSRGQGYQPQHF. In nucleotides, the CDR3 is TGTGCCAGTAGTCGGGGACAGGGTTATCAGCCCCAGCATTTT.